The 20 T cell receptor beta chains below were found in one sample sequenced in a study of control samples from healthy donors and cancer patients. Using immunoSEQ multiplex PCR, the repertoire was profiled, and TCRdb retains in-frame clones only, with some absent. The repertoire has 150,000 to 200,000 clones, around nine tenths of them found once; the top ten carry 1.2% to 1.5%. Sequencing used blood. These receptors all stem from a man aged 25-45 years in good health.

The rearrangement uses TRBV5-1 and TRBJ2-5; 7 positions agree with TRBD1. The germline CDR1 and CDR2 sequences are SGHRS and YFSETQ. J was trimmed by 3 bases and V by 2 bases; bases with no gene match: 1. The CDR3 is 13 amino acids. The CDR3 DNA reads TGCGCCAGCAGCTTCGGACAGGAAGAGACCCAGTACTTC. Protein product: CASSFGQEETQYF.

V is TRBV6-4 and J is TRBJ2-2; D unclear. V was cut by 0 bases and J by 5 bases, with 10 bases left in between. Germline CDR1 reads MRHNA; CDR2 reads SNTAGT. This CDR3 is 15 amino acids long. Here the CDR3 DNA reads TGTGCCAGCAGTGACTCGATAGCTGGGACCGGGGAGCTGTTTTTT. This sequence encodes CASSDSIAGTGELFF.

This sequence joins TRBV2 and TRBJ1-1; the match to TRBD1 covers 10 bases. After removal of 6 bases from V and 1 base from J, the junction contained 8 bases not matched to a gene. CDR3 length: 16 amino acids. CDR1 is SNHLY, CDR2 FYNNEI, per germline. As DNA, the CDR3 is TGTGCCAGCAGACCACGGGACAGGGGATCGAACACTGAAGCTTTCTTT. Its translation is CASRPRDRGSNTEAFF.

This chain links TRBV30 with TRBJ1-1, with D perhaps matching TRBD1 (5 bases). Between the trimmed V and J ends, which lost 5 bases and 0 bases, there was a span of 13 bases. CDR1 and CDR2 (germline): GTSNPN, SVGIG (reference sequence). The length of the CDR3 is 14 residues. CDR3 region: CAWGADSLNTEAFF. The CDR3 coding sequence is TGTGCCTGGGGAGCAGACAGTTTGAACACTGAAGCTTTCTTT.

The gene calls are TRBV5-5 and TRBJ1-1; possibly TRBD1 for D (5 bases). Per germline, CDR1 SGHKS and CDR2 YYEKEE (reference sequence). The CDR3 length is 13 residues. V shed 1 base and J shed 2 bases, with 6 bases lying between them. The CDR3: CASSLQGNTEAFF. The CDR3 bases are TGTGCCAGCAGCTTGCAGGGTAACACTGAAGCTTTCTTT. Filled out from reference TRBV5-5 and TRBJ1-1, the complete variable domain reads DAGVTQSPTHLIKTRGQQVTLRCSPISGHKSVSWYQQVLGQGPQFIFQYYEKEERGRGNFPDRFSARQFPNYSSELNVNALLLGDSALYLCASSLQGNTEAFFGQGTRLTVV.

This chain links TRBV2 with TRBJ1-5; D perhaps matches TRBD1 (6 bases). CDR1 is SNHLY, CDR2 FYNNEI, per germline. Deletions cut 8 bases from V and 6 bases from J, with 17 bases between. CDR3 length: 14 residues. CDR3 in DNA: TGTGCCAGCGCCTGGAGGGGGGGAGGTCAGCCCCAGCATTTT. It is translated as CASAWRGGGQPQHF.

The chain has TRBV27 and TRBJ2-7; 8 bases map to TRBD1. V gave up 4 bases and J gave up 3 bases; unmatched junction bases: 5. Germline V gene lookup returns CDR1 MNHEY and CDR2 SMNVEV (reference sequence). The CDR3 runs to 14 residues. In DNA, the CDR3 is TGTGCCAGCAGTTCGGTGGGACAGGACTACGAGCAGTACTTC. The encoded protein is CASSSVGQDYEQYF.

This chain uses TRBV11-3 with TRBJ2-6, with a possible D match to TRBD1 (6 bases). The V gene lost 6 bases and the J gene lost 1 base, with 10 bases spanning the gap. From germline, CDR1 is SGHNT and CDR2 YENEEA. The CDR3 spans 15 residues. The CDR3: CASSKQGSGANVLTF. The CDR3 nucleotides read TGTGCCAGCAGTAAACAGGGATCTGGGGCCAACGTCCTGACTTTC.

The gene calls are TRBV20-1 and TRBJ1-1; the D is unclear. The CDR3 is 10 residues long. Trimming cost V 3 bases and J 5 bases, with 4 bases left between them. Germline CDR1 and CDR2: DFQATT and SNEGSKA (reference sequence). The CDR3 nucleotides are TGCAGTGCTAGCCAAACTGAAGCTTTCTTT. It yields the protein CSASQTEAFF.

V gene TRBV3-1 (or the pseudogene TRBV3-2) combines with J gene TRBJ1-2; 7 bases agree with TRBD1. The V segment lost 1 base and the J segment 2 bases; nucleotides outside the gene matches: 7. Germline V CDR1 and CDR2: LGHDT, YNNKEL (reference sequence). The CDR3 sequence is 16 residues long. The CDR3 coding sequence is TGTGCCAGCAGCCAAGCGACAGGGTTTGTGAACTATGGCTACACCTTC. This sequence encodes CASSQATGFVNYGYTF.

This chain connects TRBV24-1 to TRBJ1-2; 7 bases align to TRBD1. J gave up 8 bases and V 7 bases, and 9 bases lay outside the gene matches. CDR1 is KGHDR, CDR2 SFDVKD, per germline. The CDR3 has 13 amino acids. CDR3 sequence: CATRVTGDKGYTF. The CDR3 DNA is TGTGCCACCAGGGTAACAGGGGATAAGGGCTACACCTTC.

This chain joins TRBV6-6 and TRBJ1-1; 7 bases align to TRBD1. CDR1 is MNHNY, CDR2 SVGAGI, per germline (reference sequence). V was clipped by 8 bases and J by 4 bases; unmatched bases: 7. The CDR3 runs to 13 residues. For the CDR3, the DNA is TGTGCCAGCCGAGGGACAGCCACCACTGAAGCTTTCTTT. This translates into CASRGTATTEAFF.

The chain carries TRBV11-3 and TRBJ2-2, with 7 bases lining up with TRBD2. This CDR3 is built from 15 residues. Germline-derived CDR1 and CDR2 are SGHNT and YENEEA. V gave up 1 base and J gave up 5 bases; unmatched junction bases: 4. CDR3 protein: CASSLGGLKTGELFF. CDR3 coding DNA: TGTGCCAGCAGCTTAGGGGGACTAAAGACCGGGGAGCTGTTTTTT.

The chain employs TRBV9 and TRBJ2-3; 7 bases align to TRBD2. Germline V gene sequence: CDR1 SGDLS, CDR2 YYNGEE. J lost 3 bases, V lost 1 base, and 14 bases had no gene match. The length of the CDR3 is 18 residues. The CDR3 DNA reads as TGTGCCAGCAGCGTAAGGGCGGGAGTTCATCCAGGTACAGATACGCAGTATTTT. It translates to CASSVRAGVHPGTDTQYF.

CDR3 sequence reads: CASSWGNGRELYNEQFF. In DNA, the CDR3 is TGTGCCAGCAGCTGGGGGAACGGGCGGGAGCTCTACAATGAGCAGTTCTTC. V and J are TRBV11-2 and TRBJ2-1, with 7 bases lining up with TRBD2. Per the germline V gene, CDR1 is SGHAT and CDR2 is FQNNGV. Germline trimming cut 4 bases from V and 3 bases from J; bases unmatched to any gene: 12. The CDR3 loop spans 17 amino acids.

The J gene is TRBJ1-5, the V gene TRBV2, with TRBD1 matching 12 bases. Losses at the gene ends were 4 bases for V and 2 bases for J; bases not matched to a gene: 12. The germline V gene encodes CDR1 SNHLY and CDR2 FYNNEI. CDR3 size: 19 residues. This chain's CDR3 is CASSGNRGQGAKGNQPQHF. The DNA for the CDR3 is TGTGCCAGCAGTGGGAATAGGGGACAGGGGGCTAAGGGCAATCAGCCCCAGCATTTT.

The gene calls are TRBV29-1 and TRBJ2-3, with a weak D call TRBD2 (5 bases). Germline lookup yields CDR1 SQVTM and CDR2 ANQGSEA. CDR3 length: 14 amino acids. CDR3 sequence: CSGTGVSSTDTQYF. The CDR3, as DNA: TGCAGTGGTACCGGGGTCTCTAGCACAGATACGCAGTATTTT.

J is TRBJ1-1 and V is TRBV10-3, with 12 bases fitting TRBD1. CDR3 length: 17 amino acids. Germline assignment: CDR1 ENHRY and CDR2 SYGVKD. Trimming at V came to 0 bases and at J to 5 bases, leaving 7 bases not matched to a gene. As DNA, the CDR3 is TGTGCCATCAGTGAGTCGGGGTCGGGACAGGGGGCTACTGAAGCTTTCTTT. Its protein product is CAISESGSGQGATEAFF.

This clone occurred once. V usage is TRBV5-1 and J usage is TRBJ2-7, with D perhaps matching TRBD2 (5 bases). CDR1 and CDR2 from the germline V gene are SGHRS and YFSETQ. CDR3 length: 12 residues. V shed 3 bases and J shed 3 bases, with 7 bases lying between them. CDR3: CASSYGDYEQYF. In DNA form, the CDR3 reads TGCGCCAGCAGCTACGGGGACTACGAGCAGTACTTC.

CDR3 bases: TGTGCCAGCAGAACACGGGGCACTGAAGCTTTCTTT. Translating it yields CASRTRGTEAFF. V gene TRBV5-4 combines with J gene TRBJ1-1; D gene uncertain. V was pared by 5 bases and J by 4 bases, with 9 bases between. Germline CDR1 is SGHNT and CDR2 is YYREEE (reference sequence). The length of the CDR3 is 12 residues.